Each of the 25 T cell receptor beta chains below was sequenced from the same sample in a study of breast tumors, draining lymph nodes, adjacent tissues. Using its own MiXCR run on the multiplex PCR reads, TCRdb lists one record per CDR3 protein. The sample consists of about 31,000 distinct CDR3 sequences, approximately 63% of them appearing once. The sequencing sample was made of breast tumor tissue. The receptors were sampled from a female donor with breast cancer. Some clones in this sample may be carry-over from other donors' samples.

The rearrangement joins TRBV7-3 to TRBJ2-7, with 8 positions matching TRBD1. This CDR3 has 17 amino acids. Germline assignment: CDR1 SGHTA and CDR2 FQGTGA. V shed 4 bases, J shed 2 bases, and the junction held 13 bases outside the gene matches. The CDR3 DNA is TGTGCCAGCAGCTCAAGTCTCAGGGGGCGAATCCCCTACGAGCAGTACTTC. Translation: CASSSSLRGRIPYEQYF.

The table lists this clonotype with many counts. The chain combines TRBV20-1 with TRBJ2-1, with 13 bases lining up with TRBD2. Germline trimming cut 1 base from V and 7 bases from J; bases unmatched to any gene: 10. The CDR3 spans 17 residues. Germline V CDR1 and CDR2: DFQATT, SNEGSKA (reference sequence). CDR3 in DNA: TGCAGTGCTAGAGTCCCCAGGACTAGCGGGAGTGGGAATGAGCAGTTCTTC. Its translation: CSARVPRTSGSGNEQFF.

This clonotype was seen ten or more times. The rearrangement links TRBV4-1 to TRBJ2-2; D not certain. Germline lookup yields CDR1 MGHRA and CDR2 YSYEKL. The CDR3 extends over 13 amino acids. The V end lost 4 bases, the J end lost 8 bases, and 11 bases lay between the germline ends. CDR3 residues: CASSPRSLGELFF. The DNA for the CDR3 is TGCGCCAGCAGCCCCCGATCCCTGGGGGAGCTGTTTTTT.

This sequence joins TRBV9 and TRBJ2-7, with 7 bases identical to TRBD2. Germline lookup yields CDR1 SGDLS and CDR2 YYNGEE. The CDR3 sequence is 13 residues long. V was clipped by 4 bases and J by 2 bases; unmatched bases: 3. This CDR3 reads CASSTGGTYEQYF. CDR3 coding DNA: TGTGCCAGCAGCACGGGGGGTACCTACGAGCAGTACTTC.

This chain connects TRBV20-1 to TRBJ1-4, with TRBD1 as a possible D gene (5 bases). Trimming took off 1 base at V and 7 bases at J, with 13 bases between the two ends. The CDR3 runs 14 residues. CDR1 is DFQATT, CDR2 SNEGSKA, per germline (reference sequence). This CDR3 is CSARVRGDGEKLFF. The CDR3 DNA sequence: TGCAGTGCTAGAGTTCGGGGGGACGGTGAAAAACTGTTTTTT.

The chain carries TRBV12-5 and TRBJ2-5; 7 bases line up with TRBD2. J was trimmed by 4 bases and V by 2 bases; bases with no gene match: 4. Per the germline V gene, CDR1 is LGHNT and CDR2 is FRNRAP. This CDR3 contains 14 residues. The CDR3: CASGLWGGGETQYF. For the CDR3, the DNA is TGTGCTAGTGGTTTGTGGGGGGGGGGAGAGACCCAGTACTTC.

The V call is TRBV6-1, the J call TRBJ2-7; 7 bases line up with TRBD1. V gave up 1 base and J gave up 4 bases; unmatched junction bases: 7. Germline-derived CDR1 and CDR2 are MNHNS and SASEGT. CDR3 length: 15 residues. The CDR3 bases are TGTGCCAGCAGTGAAGGGGACAGAGCTCAGTACGAGCAGTACTTC. Encoded protein: CASSEGDRAQYEQYF.

V and J are TRBV20-1 and TRBJ2-3; 8 positions agree with TRBD1. Germline-derived CDR1 and CDR2 are DFQATT and SNEGSKA (reference sequence). The CDR3 covers 13 residues. The CDR3 DNA reads as TGCGTCCCGTGGGACAGGAGCACAGATACGCAGTATTTT. It yields the protein CVPWDRSTDTQYF.

J is TRBJ1-5 and V is TRBV7-2; TRBD1 is a possible D gene (5 bases). The CDR3 length is 15 residues. The germline V gene encodes CDR1 SGHTA and CDR2 FQGNSA. The V and J ends lost 4 bases and 2 bases respectively, with 12 bases between them. The CDR3 DNA reads as TGTGCCAGCAGCTCGCAGGGTGATGGCAATCAGCCCCAGCATTTT. This sequence encodes CASSSQGDGNQPQHF.

This clonotype was observed at least ten times. The CDR3 region is CASSLQSSGGANEQFF. CDR3 bases: TGTGCCAGCAGCTTGCAGTCTAGCGGGGGGGCCAATGAGCAGTTCTTC. The chain has TRBV5-6 and TRBJ2-1, with TRBD2 identical over 12 bases. The CDR3 consists of 16 residues. V gave up 1 base and J gave up 6 bases; unmatched junction bases: 5. In germline, CDR1 is SGHDT, CDR2 YYEEEE. Complete variable domain (other parts from reference TRBV5-6 and TRBJ2-1): DAGVTQSPTHLIKTRGQQVTLRCSPKSGHDTVSWYQQALGQGPQFIFQYYEEEERQRGNFPDRFSGHQFPNYSSELNVNALLLGDSALYLCASSLQSSGGANEQFFGPGTRLTVL.

This clonotype showed up just once. J is TRBJ2-1 and V is TRBV20-1, with 8 bases that match TRBD2. The germline gives CDR1 DFQATT, CDR2 SNEGSKA (reference sequence). The V and J ends lost 3 bases and 4 bases, in that order; junction bases with no gene match: 2. The CDR3 sequence is 13 residues long. The DNA of the CDR3 is TGCAGTGCTAGGCAGCGGGAGTACAATGAGCAGTTCTTC. Translated: CSARQREYNEQFF.

The J gene is TRBJ1-2, the V gene TRBV7-9, with D maybe TRBD1 (6 bases). The CDR3 extends over 14 amino acids. Trimming left V 3 bases short and J 2 bases short, with 10 bases between. CDR1 and CDR2 (germline): SEHNR, FQNEAQ (reference sequence). In nucleotides, the CDR3 is TGTGCCAGCAGCTTGCAGGGGCCCAACTATGGCTACACCTTC. Amino acid sequence: CASSLQGPNYGYTF.

This clonotype was counted at least ten times. The chain combines TRBV18 with TRBJ2-5; 7 bases line up with TRBD2. The CDR3 is 15 residues long. The V segment lost 1 base and the J segment 5 bases; nucleotides outside the gene matches: 7. Germline assignment: CDR1 KGHSH and CDR2 LQKENI. The CDR3 coding sequence is TGTGCCAGCTCACCACTGGCTAGCGGCGGGGAGACCCAGTACTTC. Translated: CASSPLASGGETQYF.

Worth noting for this clonotype: The final CDR3 position lacks the conserved phenylalanine or tryptophan, pointing to a likely read error. CDR3 region: CSSRTGSYNEQFL. The CDR3, as DNA: TGCAGCTCCCGGACAGGATCCTACAATGAGCAGTTCCTC. V usage is TRBV29-1 and J usage is TRBJ2-1; 7 nucleotides agree with TRBD1. V trimming: 8 bases; J trimming: 1 base; junction bases outside the gene matches: 5. This CDR3 comprises 13 residues. Germline assignment: CDR1 SQVTM and CDR2 ANQGSEA.

J is TRBJ2-5 and V is TRBV20-1, with 9 bases matching TRBD2. Germline values: CDR1 DFQATT, CDR2 SNEGSKA (reference sequence). V gave up 5 bases and J gave up 1 base; unmatched junction bases: 5. This CDR3 comprises 14 residues. CDR3 protein: CSAGIAGVQETQYF. In DNA, the CDR3 is TGCAGTGCTGGTATAGCGGGGGTCCAAGAGACCCAGTACTTC.

The chain has TRBV24-1 and TRBJ2-1; TRBD2 matches 7 bases. Germline CDR1 is KGHDR and CDR2 is SFDVKD. The ends lost 5 bases at V and 7 bases at J; junction bases unmatched: 7. The CDR3 length is 14 residues. This CDR3 reads CATSVAGELNEQFF. The DNA for the CDR3 is TGTGCCACCAGTGTTGCGGGAGAGTTAAATGAGCAGTTCTTC.

The V gene is TRBV12-3 or TRBV12-4, the J gene TRBJ2-3, with a tentative D call TRBD2 (5 bases). V was clipped by 3 bases and J by 5 bases, with 6 bases between them. The CDR3 runs to 12 residues. Written as DNA, the CDR3 is TGTGCCAGCAGTTTCCGGGGAGATACGCAGTATTTT. Its protein is CASSFRGDTQYF.

By sample fraction, this clonotype is medium-sized. The chain is built from TRBV5-8 and TRBJ2-1; D not resolved. Trimming removed 3 bases from V and 2 bases from J, with 0 bases in between. Per the germline V gene, CDR1 is SGHTS and CDR2 is YDEGEE. The CDR3 is 11 residues long. The CDR3 reads CASSSYNEQFF. CDR3 in DNA: TGTGCCAGCAGCTCCTACAATGAGCAGTTCTTC.

This clonotype showed up just a few times. The V and J genes are TRBV20-1 and TRBJ2-5; perhaps TRBD2 as D (6 bases). The CDR3 has 15 residues. The V gene's germline CDR1 is DFQATT and CDR2 SNEGSKA (reference sequence). V was shortened by 0 bases and J by 5 bases, with 16 bases between the two germline ends. CDR3 coding DNA: TGCAGTGCTAGAGACCTACCGGTCCGGGGGGAGACCCAGTACTTC. Residues: CSARDLPVRGETQYF.

The table lists this clonotype with many counts. V usage is TRBV6-2 or TRBV6-3 and J usage is TRBJ2-2, with a tentative D call TRBD2 (6 bases). Germline V lookup: CDR1 MNHEY, CDR2 SVGEGT. V lost 4 bases to trimming and J lost 4 bases, with 10 bases between them. The CDR3 loop spans 14 amino acids. In nucleotides, the CDR3 is TGTGCCAGCAGTTCGGAGGGAGGCACCGGGGAGCTGTTTTTT. It specifies CASSSEGGTGELFF.

This chain links TRBV19 with TRBJ2-3, with 7 bases fitting TRBD1. Looked up from germline, CDR1 is LNHDA and CDR2 is SQIVND (reference sequence). There are 15 residues in the CDR3. The ends lost 6 bases at V and 6 bases at J; junction bases unmatched: 12. The CDR3: CASSGGTVAGDTQYF. The CDR3 DNA is TGTGCCAGTAGCGGTGGGACAGTGGCAGGTGATACGCAGTATTTT. Variable domain in full (rest from reference TRBV19 and TRBJ2-3): DGGITQSPKYLFRKEGQNVTLSCEQNLNHDAMYWYRQDPGQGLRLIYYSQIVNDFQKGDIAEGYSVSREKKESFPLTVTSAQKNPTAFYLCASSGGTVAGDTQYFGPGTRLTVL.

The V gene is TRBV15, the J gene TRBJ1-1, with D unresolved. The CDR3 extends over 13 amino acids. Germline CDR1 and CDR2: LNHNV and YYDKDF (reference sequence). V was clipped by 3 bases and J by 11 bases, with 16 bases between them. The CDR3 loop reads CATSREAGYWAFF. The CDR3 bases are TGTGCCACCAGCAGGGAGGCCGGGTACTGGGCTTTCTTT. Full variable domain (missing parts from reference TRBV15 and TRBJ1-1): DAMVIQNPRYQVTQFGKPVTLSCSQTLNHNVMYWYQQKSSQAPKLLFHYYDKDFNNEADTPDNFQSRRPNTSFCFLDIRSPGLGDTAMYLCATSREAGYWAFFGQGTRLTVV.

The J gene is TRBJ2-2, the V gene TRBV25-1; D tentatively reads TRBD1 or TRBD2 (5 bases each). In germline, CDR1 is MGHDK, CDR2 SYGVNS. V dropped 4 bases and J dropped 2 bases, with 17 bases sitting between them. CDR3 length: 17 residues. This CDR3 is CASSGYLAGRNTGELFF. DNA of the CDR3: TGTGCCAGCAGTGGATATTTGGCAGGGAGAAACACCGGGGAGCTGTTTTTT.

The V and J genes are TRBV2 and TRBJ1-4; D is undetermined. Germline loops: CDR1 SNHLY, CDR2 FYNNEI. The CDR3 length is 15 residues. Trimming left V 3 bases short and J 4 bases short, with 12 bases between. The DNA for the CDR3 is TGTGCCAGCAGTGATCCGACAACATATAATGAAAAACTGTTTTTT. As protein: CASSDPTTYNEKLFF.

The rearrangement uses TRBV5-4 and TRBJ2-7; 7 bases fit TRBD1. Germline-derived CDR1 and CDR2 are SGHNT and YYREEE (reference sequence). Trimming cost V 4 bases and J 4 bases; bases outside gene matches: 8. The CDR3 is made up of 14 amino acids. The CDR3 nucleotides read TGTGCCAGCAGCCCTGGACCAGGGGGATACGAGCAGTACTTC. It codes for CASSPGPGGYEQYF.